This TCR beta chain was recorded in a study of blood T cell repertoires in COVID-19. Participants, roughly 18 to 100 years old, spanned about 26 US areas. Only in-frame clones appear in the TCRdb table, and some are missing; sequencing was by immunoSEQ multiplex PCR. The repertoire holds hundreds of thousands of clones, with 75% to 90% as singletons. Germline-derived CDR1 and CDR2 are MNHEY and SMNVEV (reference sequence). Trimming pared 8 bases from V and 5 bases from J, leaving 6 bases between. The CDR3 runs 10 residues. This rearrangement joins TRBV27 to TRBJ2-5, with a possible D match to TRBD2 (5 bases). The sequenced sample consisted of PBMCs or T cells enriched from blood (not recorded which). The TCR sequence derives from a woman in her 30s who had been exposed to COVID-19. Here the CDR3 DNA reads TGTGCCAGCGGGGAGGAGACCCAGTACTTC. Its protein product is CASGEETQYF.